The 16 T cell receptor beta chains below were found in one sample sequenced in a study of response to subunit inactivated influenza vaccine. TCRdb re-called the RT-PCR reads through MiXCR, storing one row per CDR3 protein. The table shows some 800,000 distinct CDR3 sequences, with approximately 21% occurring only once. The specimen was PBMCs from blood, collected 5 days after vaccination. These receptors all stem from a man between 50 and 59 years old who received an inactivated influenza vaccine.

There are a few counts of this clonotype. V and J are TRBV2 and TRBJ2-1, with TRBD2 matching 9 bases. Germline V lookup: CDR1 SNHLY, CDR2 FYNNEI. Unmatched junction bases numbered 2, after V lost 3 bases and J lost 2 bases. The CDR3 totals 15 residues. CDR3 region: CASSDSGGPYNEQFF. CDR3 in DNA: TGTGCCAGCAGTGATAGCGGGGGCCCCTACAATGAGCAGTTCTTC.

This chain links TRBV7-9 with TRBJ2-4; 8 bases map to TRBD2. The CDR3 loop spans 16 amino acids. Germline assignment: CDR1 SEHNR and CDR2 FQNEAQ (reference sequence). The J segment lost 3 bases and the V segment lost 3 bases, leaving 7 bases of the junction unmatched. CDR3 DNA sequence: TGTGCCAGCAGCTTCCCGACTAGCGCGGACAAAAACATTCAGTACTTC. This translates into CASSFPTSADKNIQYF.

The chain couples TRBV29-1 to TRBJ2-1; D is unresolved. V dropped 7 bases and J dropped 1 base, with 14 bases sitting between them. The CDR3 is 14 residues long. Germline-derived CDR1 and CDR2 are SQVTM and ANQGSEA. This CDR3 reads CSGGSRVSYNEQFF. In DNA form, the CDR3 reads TGCAGCGGGGGATCCCGGGTATCCTACAATGAGCAGTTCTTC.

A word on this clonotype: One end of the junction varies from germline; a read error may be responsible. V is TRBV6-5 and J is TRBJ2-7; the D is unclear. This CDR3 spans 16 amino acids. Looked up from germline, CDR1 is MNHEY and CDR2 is SVGAGI. CDR3 protein: CASSYSTGSVGYEEYF. DNA of the CDR3: TGTGCCAGCAGTTACTCGACGGGCAGTGTGGGCTACGAGGAGTACTTC.

The V call is TRBV10-3, the J call TRBJ2-3; a weak D match, TRBD2 (5 bases). Germline CDR1 reads ENHRY; CDR2 reads SYGVKD. Trimming took off 2 bases at V and 7 bases at J, with 10 bases between the two ends. This CDR3 spans 13 amino acids. The CDR3 here is CAISERGSYTQYF. The CDR3 DNA follows: TGTGCCATCAGTGAGCGAGGGTCCTATACGCAGTATTTT.

This clonotype came up a few times. V is TRBV7-2 and J is TRBJ1-6, with 9 bases identical to TRBD1. The CDR3 has 15 amino acids. The V gene end was trimmed by 1 base and the J gene end by 7 bases; junction bases not matched to a gene: 2. Germline V gene data show CDR1 as SGHTA and CDR2 as FQGNSA. The CDR3 DNA reads as TGTGCCAGCAGCTTAGTTGGGACAGGGAATTCACCCCTCCACTTT. It encodes CASSLVGTGNSPLHF.

The CDR3 nucleotides are TGCGCCAGCAGCTTGGGTCCGGGGTATACTGAAGCTTTCTTT. It yields the protein CASSLGPGYTEAFF. This chain uses TRBV5-1 with TRBJ1-1, with D hard to call. This CDR3 has 14 amino acids. Germline V gene sequence: CDR1 SGHRS, CDR2 YFSETQ. V was shortened by 0 bases and J by 5 bases, with 11 bases between the two germline ends.

V usage is TRBV6-5 and J usage is TRBJ2-7, with a weak D call TRBD1 (5 bases). Germline CDR1 and CDR2: MNHEY and SVGAGI. V shed 0 bases and J shed 2 bases, with 8 bases lying between them. This CDR3 comprises 14 residues. CDR3 residues: CASSYSTATYEQYF. The CDR3 DNA is TGTGCCAGCAGTTACTCGACAGCTACCTACGAGCAGTACTTC.

This clonotype has only a few counts. The rearrangement links TRBV10-3 to TRBJ2-5; D is perhaps TRBD2 (5 bases). The CDR3 is made up of 13 amino acids. The germline gives CDR1 ENHRY, CDR2 SYGVKD. V lost 4 bases to trimming and J lost 4 bases, with 10 bases between them. In DNA, the CDR3 is TGTGCCATCAGTGGGGGTGAGGGAGAGACCCAGTACTTC. Protein: CAISGGEGETQYF.

This clonotype was counted only a few times. J is TRBJ1-1 and V is TRBV19; tentative D call: TRBD1 (6 bases). V dropped 5 bases and J dropped 10 bases, with 20 bases sitting between them. The CDR3 is 14 amino acids. Germline V lookup: CDR1 LNHDA, CDR2 SQIVND (reference sequence). In nucleotides, the CDR3 is TGTGCCAGTAGTCACACTGGGGGGACAATCACAGCTTTCTTT. It translates to CASSHTGGTITAFF.

This clonotype occurred a few times. This chain connects TRBV20-1 to TRBJ2-3, with 13 bases that match TRBD2. J gave up 1 base and V 4 bases, and 8 bases lay outside the gene matches. The CDR3 totals 17 residues. Germline values: CDR1 DFQATT, CDR2 SNEGSKA (reference sequence). CDR3 sequence: CSATTGTSGAGTDTQYF. The CDR3 bases are TGCAGTGCTACAACCGGGACTAGCGGGGCTGGCACAGATACGCAGTATTTT.

The chain joins TRBV28 to TRBJ2-1; 8 nucleotides match TRBD2. The V and J ends lost 6 bases and 6 bases, in that order; junction bases with no gene match: 7. Germline V gene sequence: CDR1 MDHEN, CDR2 SYDVKM. CDR3 length: 14 amino acids. As DNA, the CDR3 is TGTGCCAGCAGGCTAACTAGCGGTAGCAATGAGCAGTTCTTC. Its translation: CASRLTSGSNEQFF.

This rearrangement joins TRBV20-1 to TRBJ2-7, with 11 bases matching TRBD1. CDR3 size: 14 residues. The germline CDR1 and CDR2 sequences are DFQATT and SNEGSKA (reference sequence). J gave up 4 bases and V 6 bases, and 8 bases lay outside the gene matches. CDR3 in amino acids: CSAPLGTGGYEQYF. CDR3 nucleotide sequence: TGCAGTGCCCCTCTCGGGACAGGGGGGTACGAGCAGTACTTC.

In this sample, this clonotype turned up a few times. Sequence at one end of the junction differs from germline and may be a read error. The chain is built from TRBV18 and TRBJ2-1; TRBD2 aligns across 7 bases. Germline CDR1 reads KGHSH; CDR2 reads LQKENI. The CDR3 totals 13 residues. The CDR3 loop is CASSPKAGIRGDF. In DNA, the CDR3 is TGTGCCAGCTCACCGAAAGCGGGGATTCGTGGGGACTTC.

J is TRBJ2-1 and V is TRBV6-1; tentatively, D is TRBD1 or TRBD2 (5 bases each). The germline V gene has CDR1 MNHNS and CDR2 SASEGT. The CDR3 extends over 14 amino acids. Trimming stripped 10 bases from V and 1 base from J, with 14 bases between. Written as DNA, the CDR3 is TGTGCCACCCTGTTGGGACCATCCTACAATGAGCAGTTCTTC. Its protein product is CATLLGPSYNEQFF.

This chain connects TRBV5-5 to TRBJ1-1; no clear D. Germline loops: CDR1 SGHKS, CDR2 YYEKEE (reference sequence). The CDR3 has 13 residues. The V and J ends lost 0 bases and 11 bases respectively, with 14 bases between them. Here the CDR3 reads CASSLVLTPVAFF. CDR3 bases: TGTGCCAGCAGCTTGGTCCTTACACCGGTGGCTTTCTTT.